This T cell receptor (beta chain) was retrieved from a study of PD-1 blockade in classical Hodgkin lymphoma. Indicated time point: cycle 4 day 1 (C4D1), after more than 5 weeks of nivolumab. Brentuximab vedotin exposure varied, and every patient relapsed after autologous stem cell transplantation. Magnetic depletion of unwanted cells isolated CD4+ T cells from thawed PBMCs. On this clone: Its antigen is as yet unknown.

Study results and caveats: Researchers reported that CD4+ TCR diversity, though not CD8+, rose significantly by C4D1.

The CDR3 contains 16 residues. From germline, CDR1 is MDHEN and CDR2 SYDVKM. V lost 5 bases to trimming and J lost 1 base; unmatched junction nucleotides: 9. Clones were sequenced by immunoSEQ multiplex PCR, and TCRdb holds only the in-frame ones, with some missing. The data show around 29,000 clones, with 65% to 85% seen just once and approximately 0.65% held by the top ten. The chain recombines TRBV28 with TRBJ2-7, with TRBD1 identical over 9 bases. Sequenced here: CD4+ T cells from blood, sampled before the fourth cycle of nivolumab. The source is a human donor with classical Hodgkin lymphoma. The CDR3 spells CASSRIPGQGSYEQYF. Here the CDR3 DNA reads TGTGCCAGCAGTCGTATTCCGGGACAGGGATCCTACGAGCAGTACTTC.